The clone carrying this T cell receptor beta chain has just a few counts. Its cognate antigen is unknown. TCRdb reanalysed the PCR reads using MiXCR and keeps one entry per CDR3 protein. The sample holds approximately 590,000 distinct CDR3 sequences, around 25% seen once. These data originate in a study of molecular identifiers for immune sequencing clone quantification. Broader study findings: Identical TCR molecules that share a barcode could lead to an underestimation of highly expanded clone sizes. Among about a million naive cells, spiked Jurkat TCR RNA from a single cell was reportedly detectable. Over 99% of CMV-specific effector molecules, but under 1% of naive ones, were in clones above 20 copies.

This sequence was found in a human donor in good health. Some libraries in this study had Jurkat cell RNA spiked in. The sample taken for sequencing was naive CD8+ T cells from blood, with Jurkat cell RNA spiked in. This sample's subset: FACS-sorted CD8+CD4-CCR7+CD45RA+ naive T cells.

CDR3 residues: CASSQQENYGYTF. Written as DNA, the CDR3 is TGTGCCAGCAGTCAGCAGGAAAACTATGGCTACACCTTC. This chain links TRBV12-3 or TRBV12-4 with TRBJ1-2; D unresolved. This CDR3 spans 13 amino acids. Trimming removed 5 bases at V and 2 bases at J, with 9 bases between.